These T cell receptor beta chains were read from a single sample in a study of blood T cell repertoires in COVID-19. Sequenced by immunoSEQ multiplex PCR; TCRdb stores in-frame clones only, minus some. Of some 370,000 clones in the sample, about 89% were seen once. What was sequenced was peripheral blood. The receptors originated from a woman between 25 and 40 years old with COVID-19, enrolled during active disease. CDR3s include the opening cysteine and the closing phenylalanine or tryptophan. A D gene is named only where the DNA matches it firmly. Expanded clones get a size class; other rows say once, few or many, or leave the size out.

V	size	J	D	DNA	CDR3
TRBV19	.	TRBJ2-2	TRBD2	TGTGCCAGTAGTATAGAGAGACTAGCGGGAGGGCCGTCCGGGGAGCTGTTTTTT	CASSIERLAGGPSGELFF
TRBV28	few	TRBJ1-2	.	TGTGCCAGCAGTTTGGCCTTTAACTATGGCTACACCTTC	CASSLAFNYGYTF
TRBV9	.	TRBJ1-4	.	TGTGCCAGCAGCGTCGGACGGACTGCAACTAATGAAAAACTGTTTTTT	CASSVGRTATNEKLFF
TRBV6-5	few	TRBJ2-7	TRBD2	TGTGCCAGCAGGCTTAGCGGGAGTTCGAACTACGAGCAGTACTTC	CASRLSGSSNYEQYF
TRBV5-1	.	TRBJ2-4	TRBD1	TGCGCCAGCAGCTTCGGGGCAGGGGGCGCAGGAGCCAAAAACATTCAGTACTTC	CASSFGAGGAGAKNIQYF
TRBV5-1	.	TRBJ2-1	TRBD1	TGCGCCAGCAGCTTGGGGACAGGGGCCTACAATGAGCAGTTCTTC	CASSLGTGAYNEQFF
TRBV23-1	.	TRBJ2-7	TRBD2	TGCGCCAGCAGTCAATCGGGAGGGAAAGAGCAGTACTTC	CASSQSGGKEQYF
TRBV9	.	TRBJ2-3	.	TGTGCCAGCAGCGTAGTGGAGGGATCCGGAACAGATACGCAGTATTTT	CASSVVEGSGTDTQYF
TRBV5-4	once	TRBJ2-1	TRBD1	TGTGCCAGCAGCTTTCCGGGACAGGGGGACAATGAGCAGTTCTTC	CASSFPGQGDNEQFF
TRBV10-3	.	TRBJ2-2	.	TGTGCCATCAGCCAGTCCTCGACCGGGGAAGCGAACACCGGGGAGCTGTTTTTT	CAISQSSTGEANTGELFF
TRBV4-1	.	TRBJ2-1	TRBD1	TGCGCCAGCAGCTCTCGACAGGGCTCCTACAATGAGCAGTTCTTC	CASSSRQGSYNEQFF
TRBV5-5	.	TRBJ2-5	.	TGTGCCAGCAGCTTGCAGGGGCTTGAGACCCAGTACTTC	CASSLQGLETQYF
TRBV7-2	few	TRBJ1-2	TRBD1	TGTGCCAGCAGCTTGGGACAGCACTATGGCTACACCTTC	CASSLGQHYGYTF
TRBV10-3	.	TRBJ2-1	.	TGTGCCATCAGTGAGTCTCAACAGGAGCAGTTCTTC	CAISESQQEQFF
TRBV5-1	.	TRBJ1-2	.	TGCGCCAGCACTCGGGACACAACTAACTATGGCTACACCTTC	CASTRDTTNYGYTF
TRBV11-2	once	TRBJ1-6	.	TGTGCCAGCAGCTTAGCCCCACAGGGAAGCTCCTATAATTCACCCCTCCACTTT	CASSLAPQGSSYNSPLHF
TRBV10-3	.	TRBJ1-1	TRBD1	TGTGCCATCAGTGATACAGGGGGCTTGACTGAAGCTTTCTTT	CAISDTGGLTEAFF
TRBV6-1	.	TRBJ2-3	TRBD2	TGTGCCAGCAGTGAAGCCGCGGCGGGAGGAATTTACACAGATACGCAGTATTTT	CASSEAAAGGIYTDTQYF
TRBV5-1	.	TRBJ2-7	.	TGCGCCAGCAGCTTGGGTCGGGGCTCCTACGAGCAGTACTTC	CASSLGRGSYEQYF
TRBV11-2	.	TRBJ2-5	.	TGTGCCAGCACCCTCCTAAGTATGCAAGAGACCCAGTACTTC	CASTLLSMQETQYF
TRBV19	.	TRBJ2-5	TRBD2	TGTGCCAGTAGAGGGACTAGCGGAGCCCAAGAGACCCAGTACTTC	CASRGTSGAQETQYF
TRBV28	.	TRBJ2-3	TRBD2	TGTGCCAGCAGTTTATTCCCCATCGGACTAGCGGGGGAGAAGGATACGCAGTATTTT	CASSLFPIGLAGEKDTQYF
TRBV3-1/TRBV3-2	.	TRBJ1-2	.	TGTGCCAGCAGCCAAGAGCAGGCTAACTATGGCTACACCTTC	CASSQEQANYGYTF
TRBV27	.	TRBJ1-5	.	TGTGCCAGCAGTTTATATGCCAGTAGCAATCAGCCCCAGCATTTT	CASSLYASSNQPQHF
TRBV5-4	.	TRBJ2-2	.	TGTGCCAGCAGCTTTTTGGGGGCCGCGGAAGAGCTGTTTTTT	CASSFLGAAEELFF
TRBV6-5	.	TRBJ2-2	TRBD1	TGTGCCAGCAGTTATACAGGGGGCTTCGGCACCGGGGAGCTGTTTTTT	CASSYTGGFGTGELFF
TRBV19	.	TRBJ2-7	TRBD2	TGTGCCAGTAGTCGGGGGGGCTACGAGCAGTACTTC	CASSRGGYEQYF
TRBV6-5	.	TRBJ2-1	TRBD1	TGTGCCAGCAGCCCGACAGGGTTCCATGAGCAGTTCTTC	CASSPTGFHEQFF
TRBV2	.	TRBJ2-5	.	TGTGCCAGCAGTGAAGCGCGCGGCCCGAATGAGACCCAGTACTTC	CASSEARGPNETQYF
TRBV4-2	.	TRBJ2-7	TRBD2	TGTGCCAGCAGCCAAGATCTGGGGACTAGCGGGAGGGGTTACGAGCAGTACTTC	CASSQDLGTSGRGYEQYF
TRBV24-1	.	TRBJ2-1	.	TGTGCCACCAGTAGTTTGGGGAGTTCGTACAATGAGCAGTTCTTC	CATSSLGSSYNEQFF
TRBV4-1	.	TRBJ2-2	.	TGCGCCAGCAGCCAATTACTAGCAGGGTCCGGGGAGCTGTTTTTT	CASSQLLAGSGELFF
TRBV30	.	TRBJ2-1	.	TGTGCCTGGAGTGGCGGGAACTCCTACAATGAGCAGTTCTTC	CAWSGGNSYNEQFF
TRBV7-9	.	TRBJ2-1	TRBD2	TGTGCCAGCAGCTTAGCCGCACCAAGCGGGAGTTGGGTTGGGTTCTTC	CASSLAAPSGSWVGFF
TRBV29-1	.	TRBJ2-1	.	TGCAGCGCAACCAGGGGATCTGATGAGCAGTTCTTC	CSATRGSDEQFF
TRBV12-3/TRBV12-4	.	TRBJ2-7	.	TGTGCCAGCAGTTTGCGGCTGGACGAGCAGTACTTC	CASSLRLDEQYF
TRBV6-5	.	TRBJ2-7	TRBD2	TGTGCCAGCAGTTACTCAAGGACTAGCACCGACGAGCAGTACTTC	CASSYSRTSTDEQYF
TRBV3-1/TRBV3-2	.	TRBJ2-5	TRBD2	TGTGCCAGCAGCCGTGTCGAGGGTAGCGGGGGGCAAGAGACCCAGTACTTC	CASSRVEGSGGQETQYF
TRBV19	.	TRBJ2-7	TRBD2	TGTGCCAGTAGCCTAGCAGCGGGAGGTCGCCCCTACGAGCAGTACTTC	CASSLAAGGRPYEQYF
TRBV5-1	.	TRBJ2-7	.	TGCGCCAGCAGCTTGGCGGTCAGGGCCTACGAGCAGTACTTC	CASSLAVRAYEQYF
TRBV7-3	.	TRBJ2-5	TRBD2	TGTGCCAGCAGCATACGGCGTTCACTAGCGGGAAGTGAGACCCAGTACTTC	CASSIRRSLAGSETQYF
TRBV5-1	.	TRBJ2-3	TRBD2	TGCGCCAGCAGCCCCCACGCTAGCGGGAGGGATACGCAGTATTTT	CASSPHASGRDTQYF
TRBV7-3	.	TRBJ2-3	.	TGTGCCAGCAGCTTGGGGCCGGGAGGCACAGATACGCAGTATTTT	CASSLGPGGTDTQYF
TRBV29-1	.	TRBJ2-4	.	TGCAGCGCTACTAGGCTCCAGAGGAACATTCAGTACTTC	CSATRLQRNIQYF
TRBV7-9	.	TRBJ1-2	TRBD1	TGTGCCAGCAGCGACCCGACAGGGTTGGATGGCTACACCTTC	CASSDPTGLDGYTF
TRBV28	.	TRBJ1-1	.	TGTGCCAGCAGTCCATGGAGTGGGACTGAAGCTTTCTTT	CASSPWSGTEAFF
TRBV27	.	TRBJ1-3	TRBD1	TGTGCCAGCAGCCCCAAAGGACAGGGGGCAGGTGGAAACACCATATATTTT	CASSPKGQGAGGNTIYF
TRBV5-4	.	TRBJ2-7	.	TGTGCCAGCAGCTTGGCCCCAGGGCCCTCCGACGAGCAGTACTTC	CASSLAPGPSDEQYF
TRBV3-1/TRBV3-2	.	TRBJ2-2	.	TGTGCCAGCAGCCGAACCCTCGGTGGCGGGGAGCTGTTTTTT	CASSRTLGGGELFF
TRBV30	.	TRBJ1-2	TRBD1	TGTGCCTGGACTCGACAGGGGGTGGTTGGCTACACCTTC	CAWTRQGVVGYTF
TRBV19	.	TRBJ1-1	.	TGTGCCAGTAGTATAGATCCCAGGGGCGGAACTGAAGCTTTCTTT	CASSIDPRGGTEAFF